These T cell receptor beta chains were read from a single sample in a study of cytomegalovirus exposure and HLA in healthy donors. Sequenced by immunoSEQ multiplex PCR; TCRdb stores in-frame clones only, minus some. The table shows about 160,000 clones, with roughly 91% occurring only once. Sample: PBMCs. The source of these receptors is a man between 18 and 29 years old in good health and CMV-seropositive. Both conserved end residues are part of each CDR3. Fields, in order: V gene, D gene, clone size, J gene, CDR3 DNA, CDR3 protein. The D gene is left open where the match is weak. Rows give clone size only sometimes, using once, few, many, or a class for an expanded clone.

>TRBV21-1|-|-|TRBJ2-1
TGTGCCATCCCGGGACAGAAAAACAATGAGCAGTTCTTC
CAIPGQKNNEQFF
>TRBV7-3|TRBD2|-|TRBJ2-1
TGTGCCAGCAGCGACGTCAACGCGGGAGGGAGGAATGAGCAGTTCTTC
CASSDVNAGGRNEQFF
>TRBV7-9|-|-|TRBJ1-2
TGTGCCAGCGAACAGGTTCCCTATGGCTACACCTTC
CASEQVPYGYTF
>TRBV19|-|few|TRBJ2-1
TGTGCCAGTAGTATCTCGCTAGCGTACAATGAGCAGTTCTTC
CASSISLAYNEQFF
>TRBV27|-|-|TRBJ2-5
TGTGCCAGCAGTAGCCACCCTTCACGGACAGCGTACTTC
CASSSHPSRTAYF
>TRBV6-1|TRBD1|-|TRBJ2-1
TGTGCCAGCAGTGAACGGTTCAGCGGGACAGGGGGCTCCTACAATGAGCAGTTCTTC
CASSERFSGTGGSYNEQFF
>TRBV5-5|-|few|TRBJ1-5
TGTGCCAGCAGCTTTGCGGGGGATAGCAATCAGCCCCAGCATTTT
CASSFAGDSNQPQHF
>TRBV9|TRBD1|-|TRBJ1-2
TGTGCCAGCAGCGTAGGTTATGGACAGGACTATGGCTACACCTTC
CASSVGYGQDYGYTF
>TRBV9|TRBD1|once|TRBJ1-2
TGTGCCAGCAGTGTTACAGGGGGCTCGAACTATGGCTACACCTTC
CASSVTGGSNYGYTF
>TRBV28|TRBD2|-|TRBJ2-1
TGTGCCAGCAGTTTCTCTAGCGGGAGTATGAATGAGCAGTTCTTC
CASSFSSGSMNEQFF
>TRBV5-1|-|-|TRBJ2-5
TGCGCCAGCAGCTTGGCCCAGGAGACCCAGTACTTC
CASSLAQETQYF
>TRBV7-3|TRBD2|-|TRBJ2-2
TGTGCCAGCAGCTTAGACCACTCGGCTAGCGGGCCGGGCGTTCTATCCGGGGAGCTGTTTTTT
CASSLDHSASGPGVLSGELFF
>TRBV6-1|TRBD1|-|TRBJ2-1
TGTGCCAGCACTACCGGGACAGGATTTTGGAATGAGCAGTTCTTC
CASTTGTGFWNEQFF
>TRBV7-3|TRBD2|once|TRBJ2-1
TGTGCCAGCAGCCCGCCTTCCGGGACTAGCGGGAGCTCCTACAATGAGCAGTTCTTC
CASSPPSGTSGSSYNEQFF
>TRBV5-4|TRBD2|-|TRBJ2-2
TGTGCCAGCAGCTTGACTATCCGGACTAGCCGGGAAGCCGGGGAGCTGTTTTTT
CASSLTIRTSREAGELFF
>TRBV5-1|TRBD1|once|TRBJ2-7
TGCGCCAGCAGCTCCCGGGACAGCACCTACGAGCAGTACTTC
CASSSRDSTYEQYF
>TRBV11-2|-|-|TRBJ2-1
TGTGCCAGCAGTCCTACTCGAGCCTCCTACAATGAGCAGTTCTTC
CASSPTRASYNEQFF
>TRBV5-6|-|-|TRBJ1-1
TGTGCCAGCAGCTGGGAACAGGGAATTGCCACTGAAGCTTTCTTT
CASSWEQGIATEAFF
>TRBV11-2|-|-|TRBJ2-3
TGTGCCAGCACCTTCGGGAGTACAGATACGCAGTATTTT
CASTFGSTDTQYF
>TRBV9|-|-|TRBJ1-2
TGTGCCAGCAGCCCTACAACTAGCTCTAACTATGGCTACACCTTC
CASSPTTSSNYGYTF
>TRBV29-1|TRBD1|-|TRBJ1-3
TGCAGCGTTGAAGATTATGGGACAGGCCCATCCTCTGGAAACACCATATATTTT
CSVEDYGTGPSSGNTIYF
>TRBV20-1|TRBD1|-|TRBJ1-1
TGCAGTGTCCAGGGGGACACTGAAGCTTTCTTT
CSVQGDTEAFF
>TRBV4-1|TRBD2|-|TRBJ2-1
TGCGCCAGCAGCAACCCACTAGCGGGAGGGCCGGGGGAGCAGTTCTTC
CASSNPLAGGPGEQFF
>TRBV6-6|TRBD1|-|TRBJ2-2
TGTGCCAGCAGTTACGTGGGACAGACCGGGGAGCTGTTTTTT
CASSYVGQTGELFF
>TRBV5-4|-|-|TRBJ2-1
TGTGCCAGCAGCTTGGCCAACCAGCGGGCATACAATGAGCAGTTCTTC
CASSLANQRAYNEQFF
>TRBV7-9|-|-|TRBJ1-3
TGTGCCAGCAGCCGAGGACAGTTCAACACCATATATTTT
CASSRGQFNTIYF
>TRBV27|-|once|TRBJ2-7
TGTGCCAGCAGCAGACAGAGAACCTACGAGCAGTACTTC
CASSRQRTYEQYF
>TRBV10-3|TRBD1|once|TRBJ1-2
TGTGCCATCAGTGAGGGACAGGGCGGCTATGGCTACACCTTC
CAISEGQGGYGYTF
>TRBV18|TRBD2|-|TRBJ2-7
TGTGCCAGCTCACCAGAAGCTAGCGGGAGATTATACGAGCAGTACTTC
CASSPEASGRLYEQYF
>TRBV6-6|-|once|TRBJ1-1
TGTGCCAGCAGTTTACAGGGAGAAGGCACTGAAGCTTTCTTT
CASSLQGEGTEAFF
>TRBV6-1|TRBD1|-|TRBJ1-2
TGTGCCAGCAGTGAAACAGGGGCTTGGGGCTACACCTTC
CASSETGAWGYTF
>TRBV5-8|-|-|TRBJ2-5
TGTGCCAGCAGCTACGGACAGACTCTTCAAGAGACCCAGTACTTC
CASSYGQTLQETQYF
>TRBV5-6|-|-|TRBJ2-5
TGTGCCAGCAGCTCGCTAGCTCCAGAGACCCAGTACTTC
CASSSLAPETQYF
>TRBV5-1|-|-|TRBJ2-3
TGCGCCAGCAGCCTCGACGGGGACACAAGATATGATACGCAGTATTTT
CASSLDGDTRYDTQYF
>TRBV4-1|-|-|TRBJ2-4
TGCGCCAGCAGCCAACCGCGAGACAGCAAAAACATTCAGTACTTC
CASSQPRDSKNIQYF
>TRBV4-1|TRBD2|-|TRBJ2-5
TGCGCCAGCAGCCAAGGATGGTCTAGCGGACAAGAGACCCAGTACTTC
CASSQGWSSGQETQYF
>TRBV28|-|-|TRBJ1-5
TGTGCCAGCAGTTTATACTATCGACAGGCCAATCAGCCCCAGCATTTT
CASSLYYRQANQPQHF
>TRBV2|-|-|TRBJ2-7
TGTGCCAGCAGATCGACAGGTGCCTACGAGCAGTACTTC
CASRSTGAYEQYF
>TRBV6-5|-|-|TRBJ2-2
TGTGCCAGCAGTTACGAGAACAGTCACACCGGGGAGCTGTTTTTT
CASSYENSHTGELFF
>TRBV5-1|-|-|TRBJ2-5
TGCGCCAGCAGCTTGGTTGGGCCAGGGCAAGAGACCCAGTACTTC
CASSLVGPGQETQYF